This T cell receptor (beta chain) stems from a study of T cells in Graves' hyperthyroidism and ophthalmopathy. Overall study results and limits: A 13 V-J model separated ophthalmopathy from stable hyperthyroidism.

Among the patients, aged 18 to 65, hyperthyroidism was newly diagnosed and had lasted under 2 months. Based on clinical symptoms, serum thyroxine and TRAb, thyroid ultrasound and orbital computed tomography, diagnoses were reached. Amplification targeted TCR beta CDR3 regions from RNA transcripts. With the HTBI primer set, the TCR CDR3 went through a first round of RT-PCR. TCRdb reprocessed the multiplex PCR reads with MiXCR, giving one entry per CDR3 protein. The sample contains a few hundred thousand distinct CDR3 sequences, 46% of which appear only once. Trimming left V 6 bases short and J 3 bases short, with 14 bases between. Germline-derived CDR1 and CDR2 are SQVTM and ANQGSEA. The CDR3 covers 13 residues. Concerning this clonotype itself: What it binds is unknown.

Sample: peripheral blood or thyroid tissue (not recorded which). This TCR was sampled from a woman in her late teens or twenties with Graves' hyperthyroidism. This rearrangement joins TRBV29-1 to TRBJ1-2; no clear D. The CDR3 region has the DNA TGCAGCGTGGTTGAGTTCTTCGACTATGGCTACACCTTC. Protein: CSVVEFFDYGYTF.